The 18 T cell receptor beta chains presented below share a single source sample, sequenced in a study of shared clonotypes between healthy human individuals. Clones were read by immunoSEQ multiplex PCR, and TCRdb kept only the in-frame ones, dropping some. The sample contains over a million clones, around 82% of which appear only once. Sequencing was performed on memory CD4+ T cells from PBMCs. As to subset: CD45RA-negative fraction. These receptor sequences come from a man aged 18 to 29 in good health. Some clones in this sample may be carry-over from other donors' samples.

The chain is built from TRBV18 and TRBJ2-5; perhaps TRBD1 as D (5 bases). Trimming cost V 0 bases and J 5 bases, with 13 bases left between them. This CDR3 has 15 amino acids. Germline lookup yields CDR1 KGHSH and CDR2 LQKENI. The CDR3 reads CASSPPSGIRETQYF. In DNA, the CDR3 is TGTGCCAGCTCACCACCGTCAGGGATAAGGGAGACCCAGTACTTC.

This chain connects TRBV4-2 to TRBJ2-7; D possibly matches TRBD1 or TRBD2 (5 bases each). V shed 0 bases and J shed 7 bases, with 10 bases lying between them. This CDR3 region has 13 residues. The V gene's germline CDR1 is LGHNA and CDR2 YNFKEQ. The CDR3, as DNA: TGTGCCAGCAGCCAAGACGGGGCCAAGGAGCAGTACTTC. It encodes CASSQDGAKEQYF.

This rearrangement joins TRBV7-9 to TRBJ2-7; D might be TRBD2 (5 bases). Trimming shortened V by 5 bases and J by 3 bases, and 14 bases separated the two germline ends. CDR1 and CDR2 from the germline V gene are SEHNR and FQNEAQ (reference sequence). This CDR3 contains 14 residues. DNA of the CDR3: TGTGCCAGCAGCCTCGGAGGTGGATACTACGAGCAGTACTTC. Translated: CASSLGGGYYEQYF.

V and J are TRBV29-1 and TRBJ2-1; D is ambiguous. V lost 2 bases and J lost 7, with 3 bases in between. Germline-derived CDR1 and CDR2 are SQVTM and ANQGSEA. The CDR3 runs 10 residues. CDR3 DNA sequence: TGCAGCGTTGAATTTAATGAGCAGTTCTTC. It translates to CSVEFNEQFF.

This clone was counted at least ten times. The chain links TRBV11-2 to TRBJ1-2; D may be TRBD1 (5 bases). Germline V gene lookup returns CDR1 SGHAT and CDR2 FQNNGV. The V gene lost 6 bases and the J gene lost 5 bases, with 16 bases spanning the gap. This CDR3 has 14 amino acids. Here the CDR3 DNA reads TGTGCCAGCAGTCTTGGGACGGCCGGGTATGGCTACACCTTC. It specifies CASSLGTAGYGYTF.

This clone was seen more than once but under ten times. The same CDR3 is also encoded by other DNA sequences in this sample. This chain connects TRBV28 to TRBJ2-7; TRBD1 agrees at 11 bases. V was pared by 4 bases and J by 7 bases, with 9 bases of the junction left unmatched. Germline V gene lookup returns CDR1 MDHEN and CDR2 SYDVKM. The CDR3 has 15 amino acids. The CDR3 sequence is CASSSSGTGGYEQYF. DNA for the CDR3: TGTGCCAGCAGTTCATCCGGGACAGGGGGTTATGAGCAGTACTTC.

The V and J genes are TRBV5-6 and TRBJ2-7, with D unclear. The germline V gene encodes CDR1 SGHDT and CDR2 YYEEEE. The ends were cut back, 3 bases at V and 2 bases at J, with 12 bases in the middle. CDR3 length: 14 residues. This CDR3 reads CASSSPVGAYEQYF. DNA of the CDR3: TGTGCCAGCAGCTCTCCAGTCGGCGCCTACGAGCAGTACTTC. Complete variable domain (other parts from reference TRBV5-6 and TRBJ2-7): DAGVTQSPTHLIKTRGQQVTLRCSPKSGHDTVSWYQQALGQGPQFIFQYYEEEERQRGNFPDRFSGHQFPNYSSELNVNALLLGDSALYLCASSSPVGAYEQYFGPGTRLTVT.

The chain is built from TRBV5-6 and TRBJ2-6; 8 bases match TRBD1. In germline, CDR1 is SGHDT, CDR2 YYEEEE. The CDR3 loop spans 17 amino acids. Trimming removed 1 base from V and 3 bases from J; junction bases left unmatched: 6. As DNA, the CDR3 is TGTGCCAGCAGCTTGTGGACAGGGCGGCTTGGGGCCAACGTCCTGACTTTC. Translation gives CASSLWTGRLGANVLTF.

The genes are TRBV5-1 and TRBJ2-1; D uncertain. Looked up from germline, CDR1 is SGHRS and CDR2 is YFSETQ. V was clipped by 4 bases and J by 7 bases, with 15 bases between them. The CDR3 consists of 14 residues. The CDR3 loop is CASSRVAGGNEQFF. DNA for the CDR3: TGCGCCAGCAGCAGGGTCGCAGGTGGAAATGAGCAGTTCTTC.

V gene TRBV28 combines with J gene TRBJ1-5; TRBD1 aligns across 7 bases. With V trimmed by 2 bases and J by 6 bases, 10 bases remained unmatched. Germline CDR1 reads MDHEN; CDR2 reads SYDVKM. CDR3 length: 16 amino acids. CDR3 sequence reads: CASSLLRSRGSQPQHF. The CDR3 nucleotides are TGTGCCAGCAGTTTACTCAGATCCAGGGGGAGTCAGCCCCAGCATTTT. The variable domain in full, completed from reference TRBV28 and TRBJ1-5, reads DVKVTQSSRYLVKRTGEKVFLECVQDMDHENMFWYRQDPGLGLRLIYFSYDVKMKEKGDIPEGYSVSREKKERFSLILESASTNQTSMYLCASSLLRSRGSQPQHFGDGTRLSIL.

The V call is TRBV30, the J call TRBJ1-3; D is perhaps TRBD1 (5 bases). Looked up from germline, CDR1 is GTSNPN and CDR2 is SVGIG (reference sequence). Trimming took 4 bases from V and 0 from J, leaving 13 bases between them. The CDR3 loop spans 15 amino acids. Written as DNA, the CDR3 is TGTGCCTGGACCCGGGACTTGGGCTCTGGAAACACCATATATTTT. Its translation: CAWTRDLGSGNTIYF.

The CDR3 loop reads CASSLAATSTDTQYF. The DNA of the CDR3 is TGTGCCAGCAGCTTAGCTGCCACTAGCACAGATACGCAGTATTTT. The V and J genes are TRBV7-2 and TRBJ2-3; D ambiguous. The germline V gene has CDR1 SGHTA and CDR2 FQGNSA. The CDR3 spans 15 residues. Trimming cost V 0 bases and J 0 bases, with 7 bases left between them.

The chain has TRBV11-1 and TRBJ2-1; perhaps TRBD1 as D (6 bases). CDR1 is SGHAT and CDR2 is FQDESV in the germline V gene (reference sequence). There are 15 residues in the CDR3. Deletions cut 8 bases from V and 2 bases from J, with 16 bases between. CDR3 amino acids: CASGLTGPPYNEQFF. In DNA, the CDR3 is TGTGCCAGCGGCCTGACAGGACCCCCCTACAATGAGCAGTTCTTC.

The chain links TRBV6-1 to TRBJ1-5; D may be TRBD1 (5 bases). The CDR3 sequence is 14 residues long. The V gene lost 4 bases and the J gene lost 4 bases, with 11 bases spanning the gap. Germline V gene data show CDR1 as MNHNS and CDR2 as SASEGT. CDR3 protein: CASSGRTLNQPQHF. CDR3 DNA sequence: TGTGCCAGCAGTGGCCGGACACTAAATCAGCCCCAGCATTTT.

V gene TRBV7-9 combines with J gene TRBJ2-1, with TRBD2 identical over 9 bases. The V and J ends lost 1 base and 7 bases, in that order; junction bases with no gene match: 8. This CDR3 contains 16 residues. CDR1 SEHNR and CDR2 FQNEAQ come from the germline V gene (reference sequence). Written as DNA, the CDR3 is TGTGCCAGCAGCTTAGGGGCGGGAGGGCCGTGGAATGAGCAGTTCTTC. It encodes CASSLGAGGPWNEQFF. The full variable domain, in which reference TRBV7-9 and TRBJ2-1 provide the parts outside the CDR3, is DTGVSQNPRHKITKRGQNVTFRCDPISEHNRLYWYRQTLGQGPEFLTYFQNEAQLEKSRLLSDRFSAERPKGSFSTLEIQRTEQGDSAMYLCASSLGAGGPWNEQFFGPGTRLTVL.

The V and J genes are TRBV6-5 and TRBJ2-5; perhaps TRBD2 as D (5 bases). Germline loops: CDR1 MNHEY, CDR2 SVGAGI. The germline V and J ends were trimmed by 6 bases and 5 bases, with 16 bases remaining between them. The CDR3 extends over 14 amino acids. The CDR3 loop reads CASSPNRGMETQYF. The DNA for the CDR3 is TGTGCCAGCAGCCCGAACCGGGGAATGGAGACCCAGTACTTC.

The rearrangement links TRBV9 to TRBJ2-3; no reliable D call. The germline gives CDR1 SGDLS, CDR2 YYNGEE. This CDR3 has 13 residues. Trimming cost V 3 bases and J 4 bases, with 9 bases left between them. CDR3 region: CASSARDSDTQYF. Written as DNA, the CDR3 is TGTGCCAGCAGCGCCCGCGATTCAGATACGCAGTATTTT. Supplemented by reference TRBV9 and TRBJ2-3, the full variable domain reads DSGVTQTPKHLITATGQRVTLRCSPRSGDLSVYWYQQSLDQGLQFLIQYYNGEERAKGNILERFSAQQFPDLHSELNLSSLELGDSALYFCASSARDSDTQYFGPGTRLTVL.

The genes are TRBV20-1 and TRBJ1-2; D possibly corresponds to TRBD1 (5 bases). Germline V gene lookup returns CDR1 DFQATT and CDR2 SNEGSKA (reference sequence). Trimming took off 8 bases at V and 7 bases at J, with 14 bases between the two ends. The CDR3 is made up of 11 amino acids. In DNA form, the CDR3 reads TGCAGTTCCAGGGAGGGAGCTGGCTACACCTTC. Its protein is CSSREGAGYTF.